This note documents a single T cell receptor beta chain sequence. This record comes from a study of T cell responses to AZD1222 COVID-19 vaccine. This table comes from immunoSEQ multiplex PCR, and its TCRdb copy is limited to in-frame clones, with some not included. The table includes 140,000 to 150,000 clones, around nine tenths detected once. This material consisted of peripheral blood, taken on day 0 of MenACWY control vaccination. The source is an adult in good health.

The CDR3 sequence: CSVAFGAGANVLTF. The CDR3, as DNA: TGCAGCGTTGCTTTCGGCGCTGGGGCCAACGTCCTGACTTTC. This chain links TRBV29-1 with TRBJ2-6; D unresolved. The CDR3 contains 14 residues. V lost 4 bases, J lost 2 bases, and 9 bases lay in between. Germline CDR1 SQVTM, CDR2 ANQGSEA. Together with reference TRBV29-1 and TRBJ2-6, the CDR3 gives the full variable domain: SAVISQKPSRDICQRGTSLTIQCQVDSQVTMMFWYRQQPGQSLTLIATANQGSEATYESGFVIDKFPISRPNLTFSTLTVSNMSPEDSSIYLCSVAFGAGANVLTFGAGSRLTVL.